The 19 T cell receptor beta chains below all came from one sample that was sequenced in a study of shared clonotypes between healthy human individuals. Method: immunoSEQ multiplex PCR; TCRdb's copy keeps in-frame clones and lacks some. This table holds a few million clones, around nine tenths found once. Material: naive CD4+ T cells sorted from blood. The sample's subset: CD45RA+ positively selected. Source of these receptors: a young man in good health.

The chain couples TRBV7-2 to TRBJ2-7, with 12 bases identical to TRBD2. The trim removed 1 base at V and 3 bases at J, leaving 10 bases unmatched. The germline V gene has CDR1 SGHTA and CDR2 FQGNSA. This CDR3 is 18 amino acids long. The CDR3, as DNA: TGTGCCAGCAGCTTAGACCCCCCTTCTAGCGGGAGGGTCTACGAGCAGTACTTC. Protein: CASSLDPPSSGRVYEQYF.

The rearrangement joins TRBV5-1 to TRBJ2-5, with TRBD1 as a possible D gene (5 bases). The germline V gene has CDR1 SGHRS and CDR2 YFSETQ. The CDR3 has 15 amino acids. Trimming removed 4 bases from V and 5 bases from J, with 18 bases in between. This chain's CDR3 is CASSPETVSMETQYF. CDR3 DNA sequence: TGCGCCAGCAGCCCGGAGACAGTTTCAATGGAGACCCAGTACTTC.

This clone was seen a few times. The rearrangement links TRBV19 to TRBJ2-5, with 10 bases matching TRBD1. The CDR3 runs 14 residues. With V trimmed by 10 bases and J by 2 bases, 7 bases remained unmatched. Per the germline V gene, CDR1 is LNHDA and CDR2 is SQIVND (reference sequence). Here the CDR3 reads CATARDRGQETQYF. The CDR3 coding sequence is TGTGCCACCGCCCGGGACAGGGGACAAGAGACCCAGTACTTC.

The CDR3 coding sequence is TGTGCCAGCTCACTACAGGATACCAATCAGCCCCAGCATTTT. Translated, it gives CASSLQDTNQPQHF. This chain links TRBV18 with TRBJ1-5; a weak D match, TRBD1 (5 bases). V lost 4 bases, J lost 3 bases, and 10 bases lay in between. Germline V gene data show CDR1 as KGHSH and CDR2 as LQKENI. The CDR3 is 14 amino acids. Drawing the rest from reference TRBV18 and TRBJ1-5, the complete variable domain is NAGVMQNPRHLVRRRGQEARLRCSPMKGHSHVYWYRQLPEEGLKFMVYLQKENIIDESGMPKERFSAEFPKEGPSILRIQQVVRGDSAAYFCASSLQDTNQPQHFGDGTRLSIL.

Worth noting for this clone: Other DNA sequences in this specimen translate into the identical CDR3. This chain joins TRBV19 and TRBJ2-5; 7 nucleotides line up with TRBD2. The CDR3 loop spans 13 amino acids. After removal of 1 base from V and 5 bases from J, the junction contained 1 base not matched to a gene. Germline loops: CDR1 LNHDA, CDR2 SQIVND (reference sequence). This CDR3 is CASSIGEGETQYF. CDR3 in DNA: TGTGCCAGTAGTATAGGGGAGGGGGAGACCCAGTACTTC.

The chain combines TRBV7-9 with TRBJ2-7; 7 nucleotides match TRBD1. With 4 bases clipped from V and 7 bases from J, the junction kept 1 base outside the gene matches. The CDR3 is 11 residues long. CDR1 and CDR2 from the germline V gene are SEHNR and FQNEAQ (reference sequence). CDR3 amino acids: CASSSQGEQYF. The CDR3 coding sequence is TGTGCCAGCAGCTCACAGGGGGAGCAGTACTTC.

With regard to this clone: Other DNA sequences from this sample encode an identical CDR3 as well. The CDR3 nucleotides read TGCGCCAGCAGCTTGCCTAGCGGAGACCAAGAGACCCAGTACTTC. Protein product: CASSLPSGDQETQYF. The chain carries TRBV5-1 and TRBJ2-5, with 7 positions matching TRBD2. Germline V lookup: CDR1 SGHRS, CDR2 YFSETQ. The CDR3 covers 15 residues. With 1 base clipped from V and 0 bases from J, the junction kept 3 bases outside the gene matches.

V gene TRBV6-1 combines with J gene TRBJ2-3; D call uncertain. Per germline, CDR1 MNHNS and CDR2 SASEGT. Trimming took off 11 bases at V and 1 base at J, with 19 bases between the two ends. The CDR3 totals 15 residues. CDR3 residues: CAVSQEGLGTDTQYF. As DNA, the CDR3 is TGTGCCGTCTCGCAGGAAGGGCTAGGCACAGATACGCAGTATTTT.

The V and J genes are TRBV29-1 and TRBJ1-2; possible D gene TRBD1, 5 bases. CDR1 and CDR2 (germline): SQVTM, ANQGSEA. Trimming took off 3 bases at V and 8 bases at J, with 16 bases between the two ends. CDR3 length: 13 residues. For the CDR3, the DNA is TGCAGCGTTGACGGGGGGTTGAGTGGCGGCTACACCTTC. Its protein product is CSVDGGLSGGYTF.

This chain uses TRBV11-2 with TRBJ2-3; 8 bases are a match to TRBD2. V was clipped by 3 bases and J by 6 bases; unmatched bases: 11. This CDR3 contains 16 residues. CDR1 is SGHAT, CDR2 FQNNGV, per germline. The CDR3 DNA follows: TGTGCCAGCAGCTTTTCCGGGGGGGGGATACCCGATACGCAGTATTTT. It translates to CASSFSGGGIPDTQYF.

The chain uses TRBV6-1 and TRBJ1-5; the match to TRBD1 covers 7 bases. CDR1 is MNHNS and CDR2 is SASEGT in the germline V gene. The CDR3 extends over 14 amino acids. V lost 3 bases, J lost 4 bases, and 3 bases stayed unmatched. The CDR3 loop is CASSDRGRNQPQHF. CDR3 nucleotide sequence: TGTGCCAGCAGTGACAGGGGGAGAAATCAGCCCCAGCATTTT.

CDR3 sequence: CAWNRDILNYGYTF. The CDR3 coding sequence is TGTGCCTGGAACCGGGACATTCTTAACTATGGCTACACCTTC. The chain uses TRBV30 and TRBJ1-2, with a weak D call TRBD1 (6 bases). With 4 bases removed from V and 1 base from J, the gap between germline ends came to 13 bases. Germline V gene lookup returns CDR1 GTSNPN and CDR2 SVGIG (reference sequence). The length of the CDR3 is 14 residues.

This sequence joins TRBV30 and TRBJ2-1, with D possibly matching TRBD2 (6 bases). In germline, CDR1 is GTSNPN, CDR2 SVGIG (reference sequence). Between the trimmed V and J ends, which lost 7 bases and 4 bases, there was a span of 14 bases. The CDR3 runs to 13 residues. The CDR3 loop reads CAYTRDFYNEQFF. CDR3 DNA sequence: TGTGCCTACACCCGGGACTTTTACAATGAGCAGTTCTTC.

This chain joins TRBV6-5 and TRBJ2-2, with D maybe TRBD1 (5 bases). The CDR3 runs to 15 residues. Trimming took 6 bases from V and 7 from J, leaving 18 bases between them. CDR1 and CDR2 from the germline V gene are MNHEY and SVGAGI. CDR3 loop: CASSRLVGVNGELFF. DNA of the CDR3: TGTGCCAGCAGCCGCCTAGTAGGGGTTAACGGGGAGCTGTTTTTT.

The rearrangement links TRBV11-2 to TRBJ1-5; 7 bases are a match to TRBD1. J was trimmed by 3 bases and V by 1 base; bases with no gene match: 3. Per germline, CDR1 SGHAT and CDR2 FQNNGV. The CDR3 spans 15 residues. The CDR3 bases are TGTGCCAGCAGCTTAGCTACAGGGGACAATCAGCCCCAGCATTTT. The encoded protein is CASSLATGDNQPQHF.

The V call is TRBV19, the J call TRBJ1-2; D is unclear. This CDR3 comprises 15 residues. Trimming removed 5 bases at V and 0 bases at J, with 13 bases between. Germline CDR1 is LNHDA and CDR2 is SQIVND (reference sequence). CDR3 sequence: CASSLTSAANYGYTF. CDR3 bases: TGTGCCAGTAGTCTCACCTCGGCCGCTAACTATGGCTACACCTTC. Based on the CDR3 plus reference TRBV19 and TRBJ1-2, the full variable domain is DGGITQSPKYLFRKEGQNVTLSCEQNLNHDAMYWYRQDPGQGLRLIYYSQIVNDFQKGDIAEGYSVSREKKESFPLTVTSAQKNPTAFYLCASSLTSAANYGYTFGSGTRLTVV.

Concerning this clone: The same CDR3 also results from other DNA sequences found in this sample. The chain couples TRBV30 to TRBJ1-5; D not resolved. The CDR3 is 12 residues long. Deletions cut 1 base from V and 4 bases from J, with 5 bases between. CDR1 GTSNPN and CDR2 SVGIG come from the germline V gene (reference sequence). In DNA, the CDR3 is TGTGCCTGGAGTGGAGGAAATCAGCCCCAGCATTTT. Residues: CAWSGGNQPQHF.

This clone was seen once. This specimen includes other DNA sequences encoding the same CDR3. This chain links TRBV5-4 with TRBJ2-1; a weak D match, TRBD1 (6 bases). The CDR3 extends over 16 amino acids. Germline values: CDR1 SGHNT, CDR2 YYREEE (reference sequence). The germline V and J ends were trimmed by 0 bases and 0 bases, with 10 bases remaining between them. CDR3 DNA sequence: TGTGCCAGCAGCTTGGGTGGGGGCAGCTCCTACAATGAGCAGTTCTTC. It translates to CASSLGGGSSYNEQFF. The whole variable domain, remainder taken from reference TRBV5-4 and TRBJ2-1, is ETGVTQSPTHLIKTRGQQVTLRCSSQSGHNTVSWYQQALGQGPQFIFQYYREEENGRGNFPPRFSGLQFPNYSSELNVNALELDDSALYLCASSLGGGSSYNEQFFGPGTRLTVL.

This sequence joins TRBV11-1 and TRBJ2-2; D is perhaps TRBD2 (6 bases). This CDR3 is built from 15 residues. V was pared by 1 base and J by 3 bases, with 9 bases between. Germline V gives CDR1 SGHAT, CDR2 FQDESV (reference sequence). CDR3 nucleotide sequence: TGTGCCAGCAGCTTAGAAGGAGGGGACACCGGGGAGCTGTTTTTT. This sequence encodes CASSLEGGDTGELFF.